This note documents a single TCR beta chain sequence. Its antigen is as yet unknown. CDR1 and CDR2 (germline): SGHTA, FQGNSA. V trimming: 4 bases; J trimming: 2 bases; junction bases outside the gene matches: 8. The CDR3 runs to 15 residues. This specimen comes from a study of CD8+CD57+ T cells in acquired aplastic anemia. For the study at large: Sorted CD4+ and CD8+ cells yielded 3.2 ug of DNA on average. Healthy donors had, on average, approximately 9.9 million reads for their CD4+ cells. Points from the study as a whole: In common between the patients and the controls were some 29 CD8+ CDR3 sequences.

CDR3 and TCR beta VDJ profiling relied on genomic DNA as the template. TCRdb reanalysed the reads using MiXCR and keeps one entry per CDR3 protein. The sample includes around 200,000 distinct CDR3 sequences, over 55% of them seen just once. Sequenced material: sorted CD4+, CD8+, or CD8+CD57+ T cells (not recorded which) from PBMCs. The sequence came from a human donor in good health. The rearrangement uses TRBV7-2 and TRBJ2-7; 7 nucleotides agree with TRBD1. CDR3 bases: TGTGCCAGCAGCTCCCGACAGGGCCTCGCCTACGAGCAGTACTTC. Protein product: CASSSRQGLAYEQYF.